The 27 T cell receptor beta chains below all came from one sample that was sequenced in a study of blood T cell repertoires in COVID-19. Libraries were prepared by immunoSEQ multiplex PCR; TCRdb keeps only in-frame clonotypes and omits some of them. This sample has about 130,000 clones, with over 70% found just once. The sequenced material came from peripheral blood. These receptors came from a human donor in a cohort sampled during active COVID-19.

Note on this clone: One junction end disagrees with the germline gene, perhaps due to a read error. This chain links TRBV15 with TRBJ1-2, with D maybe TRBD1 (6 bases). The germline CDR1 and CDR2 sequences are LNHNV and YYDKDF (reference sequence). The CDR3 consists of 17 residues. The CDR3 DNA is TGCCCCCCCAGCTTCGGGGGGGCGGGAAGTTCCTTCTATGGCTACACCTTC. Translating it yields CPPSFGGAGSSFYGYTF.

CDR3 in amino acids: CASQEGVRMNTEAFF. The DNA for the CDR3 is TGCGCCAGCCAAGAGGGCGTGAGGATGAACACTGAAGCTTTCTTT. The chain joins TRBV5-1 to TRBJ1-1; no firm D call. V dropped 7 bases and J dropped 0 bases, with 16 bases sitting between them. Germline V CDR1 and CDR2: SGHRS, YFSETQ. The CDR3 has 15 residues.

To note about this clone: The sample holds other DNA sequences that translate to the same CDR3. This sequence joins TRBV29-1 and TRBJ2-1, with TRBD1 matching over 8 bases. V dropped 4 bases and J dropped 6; count of bases not matched to a gene: 8. The CDR3 length is 14 residues. The germline gives CDR1 SQVTM, CDR2 ANQGSEA. The DNA of the CDR3 is TGCAGCGTTGGTAAACAGGGGGGAAGCAATGAGCAGTTCTTC. It encodes CSVGKQGGSNEQFF.

V and J are TRBV19 and TRBJ1-5; D gene uncertain. This CDR3 is 16 amino acids long. Trimming took 6 bases from V and 1 from J, leaving 16 bases between them. Looked up from germline, CDR1 is LNHDA and CDR2 is SQIVND (reference sequence). CDR3 region: CASSPLHINSNQPQHF. CDR3 DNA sequence: TGTGCCAGTAGCCCACTACACATCAACAGCAATCAGCCCCAGCATTTT.

The genes are TRBV19 and TRBJ1-4; maybe TRBD1 (6 bases). Per germline, CDR1 LNHDA and CDR2 SQIVND (reference sequence). V was pared by 11 bases and J by 8 bases, with 18 bases between. CDR3 size: 13 residues. The CDR3 coding sequence is TGTGCCTCCAGAGGCCCAGGGGTGGAAAAACTGTTTTTT. Protein product: CASRGPGVEKLFF. Variable domain in full (rest from reference TRBV19 and TRBJ1-4): DGGITQSPKYLFRKEGQNVTLSCEQNLNHDAMYWYRQDPGQGLRLIYYSQIVNDFQKGDIAEGYSVSREKKESFPLTVTSAQKNPTAFYLCASRGPGVEKLFFGSGTQLSVL.

The chain is built from TRBV3-1 (or the pseudogene TRBV3-2) and TRBJ1-1; D is possibly TRBD1 (5 bases). CDR1 and CDR2 (germline): LGHDT, YNNKEL (reference sequence). The CDR3 has 13 amino acids. V lost 1 base to trimming and J lost 6 bases, with 9 bases between them. The CDR3 nucleotides read TGTGCCAGCAGCCAAGTGCGGGGCTCTGAAGCTTTCTTT. Protein: CASSQVRGSEAFF.

The chain links TRBV28 to TRBJ2-7, with a possible D match to TRBD2 (6 bases). Trimming stripped 2 bases from V and 4 bases from J, with 9 bases between. There are 13 residues in the CDR3. Germline CDR1 and CDR2: MDHEN and SYDVKM. For the CDR3, the DNA is TGTGCCAGCAGTTTAGGAGGGTATTACGAGCAGTACGTC. As protein: CASSLGGYYEQYV.

The chain links TRBV19 to TRBJ1-2; D not certain. Germline lookup yields CDR1 LNHDA and CDR2 SQIVND (reference sequence). The germline V and J ends were trimmed by 6 bases and 6 bases, with 8 bases remaining between them. CDR3 size: 11 residues. CDR3 amino acids: CASSREDGYTF. The CDR3 DNA is TGTGCCAGTAGCAGAGAGGATGGCTACACCTTC.

CDR3: CASSIRGLGTGELFF. CDR3 coding DNA: TGTGCCAGCAGTATAAGGGGCTTGGGCACCGGGGAGCTGTTTTTT. V usage is TRBV27 and J usage is TRBJ2-2, with D perhaps matching TRBD1 (5 bases). V dropped 5 bases and J dropped 4 bases, with 14 bases sitting between them. Looked up from germline, CDR1 is MNHEY and CDR2 is SMNVEV (reference sequence). The CDR3 has 15 residues.

V is TRBV6-1 and J is TRBJ2-3; a weak D match, TRBD2 (5 bases). From germline, CDR1 is MNHNS and CDR2 SASEGT. The CDR3 extends over 16 amino acids. V shed 3 bases and J shed 0 bases, with 13 bases lying between them. The CDR3 coding sequence is TGTGCCAGCAGTGAGGCCCGGGGAGCTAGCACAGATACGCAGTATTTT. This codes for CASSEARGASTDTQYF.

This sequence joins TRBV7-3 and TRBJ2-1; 8 nucleotides line up with TRBD1. The CDR3 is made up of 15 amino acids. Germline V CDR1 and CDR2: SGHTA, FQGTGA. V dropped 2 bases and J dropped 6; count of bases not matched to a gene: 6. Written as DNA, the CDR3 is TGTGCCAGCAGCTTACCCGGGACAGGTCCCAATGAGCAGTTCTTC. This gives the protein CASSLPGTGPNEQFF. Full variable domain (remainder filled in from reference TRBV7-3 and TRBJ2-1): GAGVSQTPSNKVTEKGKYVELRCDPISGHTALYWYRQSLGQGPEFLIYFQGTGAADDSGLPNDRFFAVRPEGSVSTLKIQRTERGDSAVYLCASSLPGTGPNEQFFGPGTRLTVL.

For this clone: At the DNA level, this CDR3 is encoded by other sequences in the same sample as well. This chain uses TRBV6-2 or TRBV6-3 with TRBJ1-1; the D is unclear. Germline loops: CDR1 MNHEY, CDR2 SVGEGT. Trimming removed 5 bases from V and 5 bases from J, with 9 bases in between. This CDR3 region has 12 residues. The CDR3 region has the DNA TGTGCCAGCAGTGTCGGGGATACTGAAGCTTTCTTT. Protein sequence: CASSVGDTEAFF.

The table lists this clone with a few counts. V is TRBV9 and J is TRBJ2-1; D may be TRBD2 (6 bases). The germline V and J ends were trimmed by 3 bases and 10 bases, with 14 bases remaining between them. The CDR3 spans 13 residues. CDR1 and CDR2 from the germline V gene are SGDLS and YYNGEE. The chain's CDR3 is CASSAYGSGEQFF. The CDR3 DNA is TGTGCCAGCAGCGCCTACGGGAGTGGAGAGCAGTTCTTC.

V usage is TRBV6-4 and J usage is TRBJ2-7; D gene uncertain. The CDR3 has 15 amino acids. Looked up from germline, CDR1 is MRHNA and CDR2 is SNTAGT. Trimming took 3 bases from V and 2 from J, leaving 14 bases between them. The CDR3 nucleotides read TGTGCCAGCAGTGAGGAGAACGGTTGCCCCTACGAGCAGTACGTC. Translating gives CASSEENGCPYEQYV.

This chain connects TRBV28 to TRBJ1-2; D might be TRBD1 (6 bases). V shed 3 bases and J shed 7 bases, with 21 bases lying between them. There are 16 residues in the CDR3. Germline CDR1 and CDR2: MDHEN and SYDVKM. The CDR3 region is CASSFTNRRQGSGYTF. CDR3 nucleotide sequence: TGTGCCAGCAGTTTCACTAATCGGAGGCAGGGGAGTGGCTACACCTTC.

The V and J genes are TRBV6-1 and TRBJ1-6; D unresolved. V gave up 3 bases and J gave up 7 bases, with 10 bases separating them. The CDR3 consists of 14 residues. Germline V gives CDR1 MNHNS, CDR2 SASEGT. The CDR3 DNA follows: TGTGCCAGCAGTGAGGCCAACCGCAATTCACCCCTCCACTTT. Translation gives CASSEANRNSPLHF.

This chain joins TRBV21-1 and TRBJ2-2; TRBD1, the table's D call, lacks a check against the DNA. TRBV21-1 is reported as a pseudogene. The CDR3 length is 15 residues. The CDR3 sequence: CASSTKGGRAGELFF. The CDR3 DNA is TGTGCCAGCAGCACTAAAGGGGGCAGGGCCGGGGAGCTGTTTTTT.

The rearrangement uses TRBV5-1 and TRBJ1-6, with 7 bases identical to TRBD1. The CDR3 length is 15 residues. Trimming took 2 bases from V and 6 from J; bases not matched to a gene: 5. From germline, CDR1 is SGHRS and CDR2 YFSETQ. CDR3 amino acids: CASSFDRAPNSPLHF. The CDR3 DNA follows: TGCGCCAGCAGCTTTGACAGGGCACCTAATTCACCCCTCCACTTT.

DNA of the CDR3: TGTGCCAGCAGCCCGCGGACAGGGGTAGGGACTGAAGCTTTCTTT. This translates into CASSPRTGVGTEAFF. This chain links TRBV11-3 with TRBJ1-1, with 9 nucleotides matching TRBD1. This CDR3 spans 15 amino acids. In germline, CDR1 is SGHNT, CDR2 YENEEA. The J segment lost 5 bases and the V segment lost 5 bases, leaving 9 bases of the junction unmatched.

J is TRBJ2-7 and V is TRBV5-1, with TRBD1 matching 10 bases. Germline loops: CDR1 SGHRS, CDR2 YFSETQ. The CDR3 runs 18 residues. Germline trimming cut 0 bases from V and 2 bases from J; bases unmatched to any gene: 11. In nucleotides, the CDR3 is TGCGCCAGCAGCTTGGCACAGGGACAGGGGAGAAGGACCTACGAGCAGTACTTC. Its protein product is CASSLAQGQGRRTYEQYF.

CDR3 coding DNA: TGCGCCAGCAGCCAAGGACTAGCGGGGGGTTTGGAGACCCAGTACTTC. Translated: CASSQGLAGGLETQYF. The chain has TRBV4-1 and TRBJ2-5, with 13 bases matching TRBD2. After removal of 1 base from V and 5 bases from J, the junction contained 4 bases not matched to a gene. Germline CDR1 reads MGHRA; CDR2 reads YSYEKL. CDR3 length: 16 residues.

V usage is TRBV29-1 and J usage is TRBJ1-2, with TRBD1 matching 7 bases. The V segment lost 6 bases and the J segment 2 bases; nucleotides outside the gene matches: 6. The CDR3 runs to 13 residues. The germline CDR1 and CDR2 sequences are SQVTM and ANQGSEA. The CDR3 region has the DNA TGCAGCGTAGGCGGACAGGCGAACTATGGCTACACCTTC. Translated, it gives CSVGGQANYGYTF.

The CDR3 nucleotides read TGTGCCAGCAGTTTCGGCGGGCGGACTGAAGCTTTCTTT. Translation gives CASSFGGRTEAFF. The chain joins TRBV27 to TRBJ1-1; D gene ambiguous. Germline V gives CDR1 MNHEY, CDR2 SMNVEV (reference sequence). The length of the CDR3 is 13 residues. V gave up 3 bases and J gave up 5 bases, with 10 bases separating them.

V usage is TRBV7-2 and J usage is TRBJ1-1; TRBD1 aligns across 11 bases. This CDR3 contains 13 residues. From germline, CDR1 is SGHTA and CDR2 FQGNSA. J lost 12 bases, V lost 4 bases, and 7 bases had no gene match. CDR3 DNA: TGTGCCAGCAGCTCGGACAGGGGGCCCAAACCTTTCTTT. Translated, it gives CASSSDRGPKPFF. The whole variable domain, remainder taken from reference TRBV7-2 and TRBJ1-1, is GAGVSQSPSNKVTEKGKDVELRCDPISGHTALYWYRQSLGQGLEFLIYFQGNSAPDKSGLPSDRFSAERTGGSVSTLTIQRTQQEDSAVYLCASSSDRGPKPFFGQGTRLTVV.

V is TRBV7-2 and J is TRBJ1-2; TRBD1 agrees at 7 bases. Germline V lookup: CDR1 SGHTA, CDR2 FQGNSA. The trim removed 4 bases at V and 4 bases at J, leaving 6 bases unmatched. This CDR3 is built from 14 residues. The CDR3 reads CASSSTGNGYGYTF. The CDR3 DNA is TGTGCCAGCAGCTCGACAGGGAATGGCTATGGCTACACCTTC.

This clone was counted between two and nine times. The chain employs TRBV11-2 and TRBJ2-1; 13 bases are a match to TRBD2. The CDR3 loop spans 15 amino acids. V lost 5 bases, J lost 6 bases, and 4 bases stayed unmatched. Germline V CDR1 and CDR2: SGHAT, FQNNGV. Here the CDR3 DNA reads TGTGCCAGCAGCCAACTAGCGGGGGGGTTCAATGAGCAGTTCTTC. Its protein product is CASSQLAGGFNEQFF. Variable domain in full (rest from reference TRBV11-2 and TRBJ2-1): EAGVAQSPRYKIIEKRQSVAFWCNPISGHATLYWYQQILGQGPKLLIQFQNNGVVDDSQLPKDRFSAERLKGVDSTLKIQPAKLEDSAVYLCASSQLAGGFNEQFFGPGTRLTVL.

Only one count was recorded for this clone. This rearrangement joins TRBV5-1 to TRBJ2-2, with D possibly TRBD1 on 6 matching bases. Germline V gives CDR1 SGHRS, CDR2 YFSETQ. Trimming cost V 4 bases and J 4 bases, with 14 bases left between them. The CDR3 contains 15 residues. CDR3 region: CASSPREGGTGELFF. The CDR3 DNA follows: TGCGCCAGCAGCCCAAGGGAAGGGGGCACCGGGGAGCTGTTTTTT.